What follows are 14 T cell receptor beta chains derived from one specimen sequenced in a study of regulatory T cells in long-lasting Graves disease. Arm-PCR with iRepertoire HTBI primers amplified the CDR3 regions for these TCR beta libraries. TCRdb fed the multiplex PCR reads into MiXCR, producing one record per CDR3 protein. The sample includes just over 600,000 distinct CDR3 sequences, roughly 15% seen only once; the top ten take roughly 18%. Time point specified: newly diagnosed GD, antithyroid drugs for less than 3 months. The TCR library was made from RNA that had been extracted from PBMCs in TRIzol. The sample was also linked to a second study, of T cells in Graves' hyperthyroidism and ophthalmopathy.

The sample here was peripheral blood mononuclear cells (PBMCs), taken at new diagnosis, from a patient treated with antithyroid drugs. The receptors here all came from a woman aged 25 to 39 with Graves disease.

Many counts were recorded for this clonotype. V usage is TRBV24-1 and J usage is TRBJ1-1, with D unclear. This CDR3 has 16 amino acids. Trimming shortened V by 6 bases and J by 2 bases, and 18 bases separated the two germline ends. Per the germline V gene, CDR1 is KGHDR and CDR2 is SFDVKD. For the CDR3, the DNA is TGTGCCACCAGTAGGGATAGGGCGGACGGAAACACTGAAGCTTTCTTT. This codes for CATSRDRADGNTEAFF.

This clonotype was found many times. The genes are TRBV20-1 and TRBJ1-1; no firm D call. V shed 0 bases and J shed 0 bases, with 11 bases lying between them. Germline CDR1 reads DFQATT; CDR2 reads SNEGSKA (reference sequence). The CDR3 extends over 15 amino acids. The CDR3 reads CSARDQATMNTEAFF. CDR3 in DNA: TGCAGTGCTAGAGATCAGGCTACCATGAACACTGAAGCTTTCTTT.

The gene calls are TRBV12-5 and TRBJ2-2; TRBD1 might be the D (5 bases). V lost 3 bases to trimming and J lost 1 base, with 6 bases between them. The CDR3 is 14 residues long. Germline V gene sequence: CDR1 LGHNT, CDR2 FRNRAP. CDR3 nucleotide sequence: TGTGCTAGTGGTTTAGGACAGAACACCGGGGAGCTGTTTTTT. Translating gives CASGLGQNTGELFF.

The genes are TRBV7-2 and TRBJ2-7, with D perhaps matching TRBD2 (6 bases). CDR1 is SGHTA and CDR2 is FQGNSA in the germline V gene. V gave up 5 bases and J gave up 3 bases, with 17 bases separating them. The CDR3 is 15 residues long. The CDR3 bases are TGTGCCAGCAGCCCGGCGGGGACTCTGGGCTACGAGCAGTACTTC. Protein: CASSPAGTLGYEQYF.

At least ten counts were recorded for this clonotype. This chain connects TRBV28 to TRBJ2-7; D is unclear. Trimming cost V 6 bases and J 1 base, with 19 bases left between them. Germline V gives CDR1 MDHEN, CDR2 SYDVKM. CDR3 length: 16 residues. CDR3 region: CASSPPGSFNSYEQYF. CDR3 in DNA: TGTGCCAGCAGCCCCCCGGGTTCTTTTAATTCCTACGAGCAGTACTTC.

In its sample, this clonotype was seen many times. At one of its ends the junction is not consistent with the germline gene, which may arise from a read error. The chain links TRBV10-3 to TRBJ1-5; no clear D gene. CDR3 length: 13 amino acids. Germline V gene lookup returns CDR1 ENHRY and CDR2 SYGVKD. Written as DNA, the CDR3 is TGTGCCATCAGTGAGTCATTGAATCGGCCCCAGCATTTT. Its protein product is CAISESLNRPQHF.

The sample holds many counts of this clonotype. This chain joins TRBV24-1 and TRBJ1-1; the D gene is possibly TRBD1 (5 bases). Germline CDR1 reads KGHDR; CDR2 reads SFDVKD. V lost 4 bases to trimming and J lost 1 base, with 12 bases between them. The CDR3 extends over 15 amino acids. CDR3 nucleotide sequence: TGTGCCACCAGTGACCCCGGTCAGGGGAACACTGAAGCTTTCTTT. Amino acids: CATSDPGQGNTEAFF.

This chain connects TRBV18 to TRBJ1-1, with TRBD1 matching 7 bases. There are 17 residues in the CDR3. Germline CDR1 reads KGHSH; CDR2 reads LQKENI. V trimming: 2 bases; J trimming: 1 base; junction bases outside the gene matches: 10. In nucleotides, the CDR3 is TGTGCCAGCTCACCATTTAGGACAGGACCTTCGAACACTGAAGCTTTCTTT. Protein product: CASSPFRTGPSNTEAFF.

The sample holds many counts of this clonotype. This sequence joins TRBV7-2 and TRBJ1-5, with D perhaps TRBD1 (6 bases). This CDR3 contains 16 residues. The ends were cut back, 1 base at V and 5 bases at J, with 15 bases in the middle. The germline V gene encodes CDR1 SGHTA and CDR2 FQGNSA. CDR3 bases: TGTGCCAGCAGCTTAGATAAAGGGACAACCTATCAGCCCCAGCATTTT. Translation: CASSLDKGTTYQPQHF.

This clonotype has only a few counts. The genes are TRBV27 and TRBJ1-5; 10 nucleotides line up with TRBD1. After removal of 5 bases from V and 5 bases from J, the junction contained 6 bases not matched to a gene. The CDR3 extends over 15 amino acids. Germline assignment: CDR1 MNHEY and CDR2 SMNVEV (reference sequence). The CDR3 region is CASSAGTGEYQPQHF. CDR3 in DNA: TGTGCCAGCAGTGCCGGGACAGGGGAATATCAGCCCCAGCATTTT.

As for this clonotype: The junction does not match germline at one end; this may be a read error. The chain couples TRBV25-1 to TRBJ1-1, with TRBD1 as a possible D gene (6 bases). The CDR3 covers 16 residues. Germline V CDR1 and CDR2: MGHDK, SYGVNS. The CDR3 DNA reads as TGTGCCAGCGCCGGTGGGGGGGCCCACATGAACACTAAAGCTTTCTTT. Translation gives CASAGGGAHMNTKAFF.

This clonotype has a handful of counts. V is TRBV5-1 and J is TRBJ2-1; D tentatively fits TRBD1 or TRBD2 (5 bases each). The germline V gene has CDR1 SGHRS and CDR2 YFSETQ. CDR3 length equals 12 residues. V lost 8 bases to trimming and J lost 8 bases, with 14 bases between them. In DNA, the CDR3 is TGCGCCAGTGGGACCTTTTGGGATGAGCAGTTCTTC. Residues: CASGTFWDEQFF.

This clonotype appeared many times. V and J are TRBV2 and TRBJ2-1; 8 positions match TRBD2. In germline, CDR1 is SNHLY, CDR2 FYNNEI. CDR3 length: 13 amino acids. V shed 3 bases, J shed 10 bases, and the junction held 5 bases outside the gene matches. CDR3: CASSDRGRWEQFF. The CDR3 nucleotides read TGTGCCAGCAGTGATCGCGGGAGGTGGGAGCAGTTCTTC.

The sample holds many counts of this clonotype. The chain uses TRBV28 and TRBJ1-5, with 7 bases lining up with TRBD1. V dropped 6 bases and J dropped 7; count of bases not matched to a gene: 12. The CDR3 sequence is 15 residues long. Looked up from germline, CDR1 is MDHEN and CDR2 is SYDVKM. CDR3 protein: CASSTQRGPGQPQHF. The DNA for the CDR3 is TGTGCCAGCAGCACCCAGAGGGGGCCGGGGCAGCCCCAGCATTTT. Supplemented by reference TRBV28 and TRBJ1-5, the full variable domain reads DVKVTQSSRYLVKRTGEKVFLECVQDMDHENMFWYRQDPGLGLRLIYFSYDVKMKEKGDIPEGYSVSREKKERFSLILESASTNQTSMYLCASSTQRGPGQPQHFGDGTRLSIL.